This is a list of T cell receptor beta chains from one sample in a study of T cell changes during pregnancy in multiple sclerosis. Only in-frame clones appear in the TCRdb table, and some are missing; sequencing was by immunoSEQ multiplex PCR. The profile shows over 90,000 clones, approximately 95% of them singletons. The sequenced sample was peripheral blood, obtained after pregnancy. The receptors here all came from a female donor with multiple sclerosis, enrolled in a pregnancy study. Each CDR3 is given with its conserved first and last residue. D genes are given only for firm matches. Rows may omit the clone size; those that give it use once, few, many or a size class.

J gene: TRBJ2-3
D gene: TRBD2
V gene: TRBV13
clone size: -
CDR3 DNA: TGTGCCAGCGGACTAGCGGGAAGGAGCACAGATACGCAGTATTTT
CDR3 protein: CASGLAGRSTDTQYF

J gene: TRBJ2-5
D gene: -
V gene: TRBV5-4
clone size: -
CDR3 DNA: TGTGCCAGCAGCCCCGCTCCGGGGGGCGTAATCGGTGCGGAGACCCAGTACTTC
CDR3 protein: CASSPAPGGVIGAETQYF

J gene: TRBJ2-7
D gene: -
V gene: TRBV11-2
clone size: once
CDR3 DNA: TGTGCCAGCAGCTCCCGTGACAGTCCCTACGAGCAGTACTTC
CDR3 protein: CASSSRDSPYEQYF

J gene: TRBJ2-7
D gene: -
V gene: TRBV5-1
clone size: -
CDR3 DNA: TGCGCCAGCAGCCCCGGTAGCGCGAACTACGAGCAGTACTTC
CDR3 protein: CASSPGSANYEQYF

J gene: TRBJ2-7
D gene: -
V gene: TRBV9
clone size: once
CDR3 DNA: TGTGCCAGCAGCGACAGCGGGTACGAGCAGTACTTC
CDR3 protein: CASSDSGYEQYF

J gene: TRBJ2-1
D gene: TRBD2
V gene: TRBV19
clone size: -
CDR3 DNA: TGTGCCAGTAGTATGTTTAGCGGGGGGAGCTCCTACAATGAGCAGTTCTTC
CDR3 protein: CASSMFSGGSSYNEQFF

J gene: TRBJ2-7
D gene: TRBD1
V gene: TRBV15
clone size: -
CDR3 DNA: TGTGCCACGGGACAGGGGGTTAATGGGATCGACGAGCAGTACTTC
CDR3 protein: CATGQGVNGIDEQYF

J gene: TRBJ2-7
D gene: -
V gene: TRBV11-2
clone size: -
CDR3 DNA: TGTGCCAGCAGCTTAGATGGAGTACGCTCCTACGAGCAGTACTTC
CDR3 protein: CASSLDGVRSYEQYF

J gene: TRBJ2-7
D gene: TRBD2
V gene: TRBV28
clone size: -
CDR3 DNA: TGTGCCAGCAGTTTACCGGGAGGGTCCTACGAGCAGTACTTC
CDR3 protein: CASSLPGGSYEQYF

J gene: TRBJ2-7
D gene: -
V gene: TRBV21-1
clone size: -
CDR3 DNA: TGTGCCAGCAGCAAAGGCGGGTTGTCGAGCGAGCAGTACTTC
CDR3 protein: CASSKGGLSSEQYF

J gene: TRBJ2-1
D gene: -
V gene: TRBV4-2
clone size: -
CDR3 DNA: TGTGCCAGCAGCCAAACGGTTAGCTCCTACAATGAGCAGTTCTTC
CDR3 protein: CASSQTVSSYNEQFF

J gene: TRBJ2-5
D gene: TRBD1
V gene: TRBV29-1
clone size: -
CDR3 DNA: TGCAGCGCTACAGGGGAAGGAGAGACCCAGTACTTC
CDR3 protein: CSATGEGETQYF

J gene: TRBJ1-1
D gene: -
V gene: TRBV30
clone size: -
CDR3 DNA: TGTGCCTGGAGGGTGACAGTGAACACTGAAGCTTTCTTT
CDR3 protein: CAWRVTVNTEAFF

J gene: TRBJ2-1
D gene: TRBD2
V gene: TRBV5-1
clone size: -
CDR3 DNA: TGCGCCAGCAGCTCTGGACTAGCGGGAACGAATGAGCAGTTCTTC
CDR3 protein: CASSSGLAGTNEQFF

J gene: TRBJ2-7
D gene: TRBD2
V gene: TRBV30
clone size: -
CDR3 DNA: TGTGCCTGGAGCGGACTAGCGGTTGAGCAGTACTTC
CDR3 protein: CAWSGLAVEQYF

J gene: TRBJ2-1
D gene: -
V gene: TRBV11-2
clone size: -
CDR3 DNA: TGTGCCAGCATCCGGAGCCCGGGGTGGTCGCGGGATGAGCAGTTCTTC
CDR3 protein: CASIRSPGWSRDEQFF

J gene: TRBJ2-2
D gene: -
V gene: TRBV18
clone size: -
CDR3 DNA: TGTGCCAGCTCACGACAGGAGGAAAACACCGGGGAGCTGTTTTTT
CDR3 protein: CASSRQEENTGELFF

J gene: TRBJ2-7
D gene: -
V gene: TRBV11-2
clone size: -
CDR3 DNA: TGTGCCAGCAGCTCACACCGGGACATGCGTTTCTACGAGCAGTACTTC
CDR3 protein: CASSSHRDMRFYEQYF

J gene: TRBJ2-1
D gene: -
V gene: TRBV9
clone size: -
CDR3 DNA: TGTGCCAGCAGCGTAATCTCGGCGGGTGAAAATGAGCAGTTCTTC
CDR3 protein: CASSVISAGENEQFF

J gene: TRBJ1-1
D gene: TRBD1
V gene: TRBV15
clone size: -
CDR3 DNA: TGTGCCACCAGCAGACGTACCGGGACAGGGGGGACTGAAGCTTTCTTT
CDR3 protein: CATSRRTGTGGTEAFF

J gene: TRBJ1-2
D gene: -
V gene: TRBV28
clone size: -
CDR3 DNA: TGTGCCAGCACCCTAACCCAGGGGATCTATGGCTACACCTTC
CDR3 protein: CASTLTQGIYGYTF

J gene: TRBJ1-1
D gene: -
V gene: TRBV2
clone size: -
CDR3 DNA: TGTGCCAGGGGGGCGGCAGTTAACACTGAAGCTTTCTTT
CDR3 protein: CARGAAVNTEAFF

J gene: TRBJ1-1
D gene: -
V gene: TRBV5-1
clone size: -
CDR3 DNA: TGCGCCAGCAGCTTGGCCGGGGACATCATGAACACTGAAGCTTTCTTT
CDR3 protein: CASSLAGDIMNTEAFF

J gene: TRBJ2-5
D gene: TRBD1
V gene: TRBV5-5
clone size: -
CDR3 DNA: TGTGCCAGCAGCCCTACAGGGGGCAGAGAGACCCAGTACTTC
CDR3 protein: CASSPTGGRETQYF

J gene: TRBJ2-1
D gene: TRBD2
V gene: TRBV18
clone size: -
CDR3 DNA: TGTGCCAGCCACCTTTCCGGGAGGGGAATGTTTGAGCAGTTCTTC
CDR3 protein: CASHLSGRGMFEQFF

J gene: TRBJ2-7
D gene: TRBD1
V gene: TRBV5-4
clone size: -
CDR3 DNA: TGTGCCAGCAGCTTAGGGACAGGGGACGAGCAGTACTTC
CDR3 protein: CASSLGTGDEQYF

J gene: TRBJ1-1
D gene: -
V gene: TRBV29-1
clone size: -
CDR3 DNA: TGCAGCGTCCTGGGGGGAACTGAAGCTTTCTTT
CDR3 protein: CSVLGGTEAFF

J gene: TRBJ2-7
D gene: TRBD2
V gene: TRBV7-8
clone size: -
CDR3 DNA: TGTGCCAGCAGCTTAGGATACGGGGGGAATTCGCCCTACGAGCAGTACTTC
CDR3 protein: CASSLGYGGNSPYEQYF

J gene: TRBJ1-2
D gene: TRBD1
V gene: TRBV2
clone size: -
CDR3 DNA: TGTGCCAGCAGTTCACCGGGACAGGGGGTAGCTAACTATGGCTACACCTTC
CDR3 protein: CASSSPGQGVANYGYTF

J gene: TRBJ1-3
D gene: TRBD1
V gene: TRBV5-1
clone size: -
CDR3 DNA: TGCGCCAGCAGCCTGTTGGGACAGAGCCTCTCTGGAAACACCATATATTTT
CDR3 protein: CASSLLGQSLSGNTIYF

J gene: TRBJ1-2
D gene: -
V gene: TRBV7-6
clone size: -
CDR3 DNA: TGTGCCAGCAGCCCTGTCTATCAACTGGATGGCTACACCTTC
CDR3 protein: CASSPVYQLDGYTF

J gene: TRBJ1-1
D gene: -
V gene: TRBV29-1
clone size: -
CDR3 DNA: TGCAGCGTTGGCAGGGTGAACACTGAAGCTTTCTTT
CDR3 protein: CSVGRVNTEAFF

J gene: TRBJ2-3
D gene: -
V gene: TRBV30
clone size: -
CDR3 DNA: TGTGCCTGGGGAGGGAATACGCAGTATTTT
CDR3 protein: CAWGGNTQYF

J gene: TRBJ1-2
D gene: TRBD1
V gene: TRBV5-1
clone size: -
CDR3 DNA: TGCGCCAGCAGCCCCCGGACAGGGGGCGCCTATGGCTACACCTTC
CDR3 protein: CASSPRTGGAYGYTF

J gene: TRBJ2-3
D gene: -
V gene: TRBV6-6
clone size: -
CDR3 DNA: TGTGCCAGCAGAGACCCAGGTGGAGATACGCAGTATTTT
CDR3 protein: CASRDPGGDTQYF

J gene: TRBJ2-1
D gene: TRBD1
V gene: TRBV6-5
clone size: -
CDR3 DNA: TGTGCCAGCAGTTACTCAGGGACAGGGCCCTACAATGAGCAGTTCTTC
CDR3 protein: CASSYSGTGPYNEQFF

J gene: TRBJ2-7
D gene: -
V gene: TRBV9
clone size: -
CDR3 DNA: TGTGCCAGCAGCGTTCCGGGGTTGTACGAGCAGTACTTC
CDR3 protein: CASSVPGLYEQYF

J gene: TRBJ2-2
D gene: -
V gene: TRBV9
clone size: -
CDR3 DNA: TGTGCCAGCAGCGTCGCAGTCGGGGGGCCGACCGGGGAGCTGTTTTTT
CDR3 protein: CASSVAVGGPTGELFF

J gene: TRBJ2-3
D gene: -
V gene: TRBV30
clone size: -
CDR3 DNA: TGTGCCTGGAGTGGATCGAGGCATACGCAGTATTTT
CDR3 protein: CAWSGSRHTQYF

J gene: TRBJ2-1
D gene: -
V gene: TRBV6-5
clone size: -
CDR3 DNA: TGTGCCAGCAGTTACTCCCCTTTTGGGCATGAGCAGTTCTTC
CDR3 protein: CASSYSPFGHEQFF

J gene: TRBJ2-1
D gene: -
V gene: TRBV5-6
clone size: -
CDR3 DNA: TGTGCCAGCAGCAATATCGAGGGGGGGATTGAGCAGTTCTTC
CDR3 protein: CASSNIEGGIEQFF

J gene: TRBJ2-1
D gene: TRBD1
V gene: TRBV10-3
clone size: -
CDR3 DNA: TGTGCCATCAGGGGACAGGGGGCGTCTGGTGAGCAGTTCTTC
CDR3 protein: CAIRGQGASGEQFF

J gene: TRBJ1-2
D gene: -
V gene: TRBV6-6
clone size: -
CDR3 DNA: TGTGCCAGCAGTCACTGGGACAAAGAAAATGGCTACACCTTC
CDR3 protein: CASSHWDKENGYTF

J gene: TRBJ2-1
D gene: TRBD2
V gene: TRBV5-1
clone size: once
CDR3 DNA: TGCGCCAGCAGCCCTACTATGGGACTAGCGGGGATCAATGAGCAGTTCTTC
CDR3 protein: CASSPTMGLAGINEQFF

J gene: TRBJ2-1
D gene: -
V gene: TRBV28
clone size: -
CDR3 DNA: TGTGCCAGCAGGCTCCAAGAGGGCGCTGGTGAGCAGTTCTTC
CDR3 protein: CASRLQEGAGEQFF

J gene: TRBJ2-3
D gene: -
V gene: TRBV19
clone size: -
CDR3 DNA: TGTGCCAGTAGTCTCCAGAGCACAGATACGCAGTATTTT
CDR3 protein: CASSLQSTDTQYF

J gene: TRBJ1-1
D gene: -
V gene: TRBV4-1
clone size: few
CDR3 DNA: TGCGCCAGCAGCCAAGCTCTGCAGGGTCATTACACTGAAGCTTTCTTT
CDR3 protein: CASSQALQGHYTEAFF

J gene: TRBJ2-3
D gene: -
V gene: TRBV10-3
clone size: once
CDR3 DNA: TGTGCCATCAGTGAGATTTCCAGGGCGTCGGATACGCAGTATTTT
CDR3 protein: CAISEISRASDTQYF

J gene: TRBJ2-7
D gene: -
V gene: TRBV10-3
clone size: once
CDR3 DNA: TGTGCCATCAGTGAGGCGGAGCAGGCTGGAGGGTACTTC
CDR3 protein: CAISEAEQAGGYF

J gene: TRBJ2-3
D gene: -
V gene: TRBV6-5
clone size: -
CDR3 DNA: TGTGCCAGCAGTTACCTCGGGACACAGATCACAGATACGCAGTATTTT
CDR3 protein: CASSYLGTQITDTQYF

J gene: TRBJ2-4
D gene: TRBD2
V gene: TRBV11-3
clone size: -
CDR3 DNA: TGTGCCAGCAGCCGGGAGGGAGTCAACATTCAGTACTTC
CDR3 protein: CASSREGVNIQYF

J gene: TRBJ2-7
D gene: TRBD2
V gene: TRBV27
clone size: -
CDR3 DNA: TGTGCCAGCAGAGGGACTAGCGGAATCTACGAGCAGTACTTC
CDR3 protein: CASRGTSGIYEQYF

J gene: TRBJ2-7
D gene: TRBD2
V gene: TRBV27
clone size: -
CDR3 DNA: TGTGCCAGCACCTCAGCGGGAGGGTTACCCTACGAGCAGTACTTC
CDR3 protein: CASTSAGGLPYEQYF

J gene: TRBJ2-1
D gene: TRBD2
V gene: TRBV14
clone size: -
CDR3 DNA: TGTGCCAGCAGCCCTCGGGTAGCGGGAGGTCACGAGCAGTTCTTC
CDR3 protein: CASSPRVAGGHEQFF

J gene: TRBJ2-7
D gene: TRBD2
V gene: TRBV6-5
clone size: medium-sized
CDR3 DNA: TGTGCCAGCAGTCAGCGGGAGGGCTACGAGCAGTACTTC
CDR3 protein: CASSQREGYEQYF

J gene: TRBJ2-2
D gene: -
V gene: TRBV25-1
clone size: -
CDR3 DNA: TGTGCCAGCAGCGAACCTGGGAGCACCGGGGAGCTGTTTTTT
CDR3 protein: CASSEPGSTGELFF

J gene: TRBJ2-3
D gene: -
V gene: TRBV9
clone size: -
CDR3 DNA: TGTGCCAGCAGCGTAGGGGGCAGCACAGATACGCAGTATTTT
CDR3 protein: CASSVGGSTDTQYF

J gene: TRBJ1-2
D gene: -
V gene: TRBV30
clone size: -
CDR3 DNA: TGTGCCTGGAGTATAGGGGAAGGGGAATATGGCTACACCTTC
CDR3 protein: CAWSIGEGEYGYTF

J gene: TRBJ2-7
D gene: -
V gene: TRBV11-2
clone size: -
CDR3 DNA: TGTGCCAGCAGCTTCGCACCAGGGATCTCCTACGAGCAGTACTTC
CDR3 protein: CASSFAPGISYEQYF

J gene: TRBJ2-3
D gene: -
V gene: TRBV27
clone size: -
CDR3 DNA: TGTGCCAGCAGTTTAAGTCTAGCTGGGCCCACAGATACGCAGTATTTT
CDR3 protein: CASSLSLAGPTDTQYF